This TCR beta chain was sequenced during a study of T cell responses to AZD1222 COVID-19 vaccine. Measured with immunoSEQ multiplex PCR; TCRdb has only the in-frame clones, and not every one. The table includes 110,000 to 150,000 clones, around 89% detected once. The sample here was peripheral blood, taken 28 days after the second AZD1222 dose. The TCR comes from an adult who received the AZD1222 COVID-19 vaccine.

This chain's CDR3 is CASSNRGAGTDTQYF. In DNA, the CDR3 is TGTGCCAGCAGCAACCGGGGGGCCGGCACAGATACGCAGTATTTT. The chain combines TRBV7-2 with TRBJ2-3, with a weak D call TRBD2 (7 bases). CDR3 length: 15 amino acids. Per germline, CDR1 SGHTA and CDR2 FQGNSA. The V end lost 5 bases, the J end lost 1 base, and 13 bases lay between the germline ends. Variable domain in full (rest from reference TRBV7-2 and TRBJ2-3): GAGVSQSPSNKVTEKGKDVELRCDPISGHTALYWYRQSLGQGLEFLIYFQGNSAPDKSGLPSDRFSAERTGGSVSTLTIQRTQQEDSAVYLCASSNRGAGTDTQYFGPGTRLTVL.